The 20 T cell receptor beta chains below come from one sample, sequenced in a study of cytomegalovirus exposure and HLA in healthy donors. Assay: immunoSEQ multiplex PCR; the TCRdb copy retains only in-frame clones and omits some. This sample yields over 120,000 clones, of which 94% are seen a single time; 1.8% belongs to the top ten. The specimen was PBMCs. Receptors originate from a man between 18 and 29 years old in good health and CMV-seropositive.

The gene calls are TRBV2 and TRBJ2-7; D uncertain. CDR1 and CDR2 (germline): SNHLY, FYNNEI. The ends were cut back, 3 bases at V and 6 bases at J, with 6 bases in the middle. This CDR3 comprises 11 residues. Here the CDR3 DNA reads TGTGCCAGCAGTGACTACGGCGAGCAGTACTTC. Residues: CASSDYGEQYF.

The chain recombines TRBV6-6 with TRBJ1-6; TRBD1 aligns across 8 bases. Germline CDR1 MNHNY, CDR2 SVGAGI (reference sequence). The CDR3 spans 15 residues. V was pared by 2 bases and J by 8 bases, with 5 bases of the junction left unmatched. The CDR3 bases are TGTGCCAGCAGTTACCTGGACAGGGCGGATTCACCCCTCCACTTT. Translating it yields CASSYLDRADSPLHF.

DNA for the CDR3: TGCAGCGTTGAGACAGGGTATGGAAACACCATATATTTT. It translates to CSVETGYGNTIYF. The rearrangement joins TRBV29-1 to TRBJ1-3; 7 bases match TRBD1. CDR1 SQVTM and CDR2 ANQGSEA come from the germline V gene. J gave up 3 bases and V 3 bases, and 2 bases lay outside the gene matches. CDR3 length equals 13 residues.

This chain links TRBV27 with TRBJ2-7; no clear D gene. Germline V gene sequence: CDR1 MNHEY, CDR2 SMNVEV (reference sequence). V was clipped by 5 bases and J by 6 bases, with 17 bases between them. There are 14 residues in the CDR3. CDR3 residues: CASSPSRQSSEQYF. The CDR3 nucleotides read TGTGCCAGCAGTCCCTCCCGCCAGTCGTCCGAGCAGTACTTC.

The chain uses TRBV2 and TRBJ1-5; D remains unclear. The CDR3 consists of 14 residues. With 4 bases removed from V and 0 bases from J, the gap between germline ends came to 7 bases. Germline V gene data show CDR1 as SNHLY and CDR2 as FYNNEI. CDR3 bases: TGTGCCAGCAGTGTTCAGGATAGCAATCAGCCCCAGCATTTT. Its translation: CASSVQDSNQPQHF. Variable domain in full (rest from reference TRBV2 and TRBJ1-5): EPEVTQTPSHQVTQMGQEVILRCVPISNHLYFYWYRQILGQKVEFLVSFYNNEISEKSEIFDDQFSVERPDGSNFTLKIRSTKLEDSAMYFCASSVQDSNQPQHFGDGTRLSIL.

The V and J genes are TRBV5-1 and TRBJ2-1; 11 nucleotides line up with TRBD2. The CDR3 spans 15 residues. Germline trimming cut 2 bases from V and 9 bases from J; bases unmatched to any gene: 7. In germline, CDR1 is SGHRS, CDR2 YFSETQ. The DNA for the CDR3 is TGCGCCAGCAGCTTTAGCGGGAGGGGGATCGGTGAGCAGTTCTTC. Translated, it gives CASSFSGRGIGEQFF.

The chain uses TRBV28 and TRBJ2-4; TRBD2 is a possible D gene (5 bases). This CDR3 spans 17 amino acids. V lost 6 bases to trimming and J lost 0 bases, with 18 bases between them. The V gene's germline CDR1 is MDHEN and CDR2 SYDVKM. CDR3 in amino acids: CASRTERRALAKNIQYF. CDR3 DNA sequence: TGTGCCAGCAGAACGGAGCGGAGAGCACTAGCCAAAAACATTCAGTACTTC.

The V gene is TRBV7-2, the J gene TRBJ2-1; D is perhaps TRBD1 (6 bases). CDR1 and CDR2 from the germline V gene are SGHTA and FQGNSA. V was cut by 7 bases and J by 1 base, with 14 bases left in between. The CDR3 length is 15 residues. The CDR3 nucleotides read TGTGCCAGCACATCGGGCCAGGGGTCCTACAATGAGCAGTTCTTC. Its translation: CASTSGQGSYNEQFF. The full variable domain, with the rest looked up from reference TRBV7-2 and TRBJ2-1, is GAGVSQSPSNKVTEKGKDVELRCDPISGHTALYWYRQSLGQGLEFLIYFQGNSAPDKSGLPSDRFSAERTGGSVSTLTIQRTQQEDSAVYLCASTSGQGSYNEQFFGPGTRLTVL.

This clone was detected only a few times. This sample includes further DNA sequences coding for the same CDR3. The chain employs TRBV5-1 and TRBJ1-3, with a possible D match to TRBD1 (6 bases). Germline V gene lookup returns CDR1 SGHRS and CDR2 YFSETQ. The CDR3 is 14 amino acids. V dropped 3 bases and J dropped 4 bases, with 11 bases sitting between them. The chain's CDR3 is CASSSQGAGNTIYF. The CDR3 DNA reads TGCGCCAGCAGCTCACAGGGTGCAGGAAACACCATATATTTT.

The chain combines TRBV19 with TRBJ2-7, with D possibly being TRBD2 (5 bases). The germline V gene encodes CDR1 LNHDA and CDR2 SQIVND (reference sequence). This CDR3 has 12 amino acids. V lost 5 bases to trimming and J lost 3 bases, with 8 bases between them. CDR3 protein: CASSPGSYEQYF. The CDR3, as DNA: TGTGCCAGTAGTCCGGGGAGCTACGAGCAGTACTTC.

The V call is TRBV18, the J call TRBJ2-7; 9 positions agree with TRBD2. V shed 0 bases and J 4 bases; nucleotides not matched to a gene: 7. This CDR3 is built from 16 residues. Germline assignment: CDR1 KGHSH and CDR2 LQKENI. The CDR3 DNA sequence: TGTGCCAGCTCACCACCTAGCGGGAGTACCGGGTACGAGCAGTACTTC. It yields the protein CASSPPSGSTGYEQYF.

This clone was seen more than once but under ten times. The rearrangement joins TRBV7-3 to TRBJ2-1; D is ambiguous. Germline values: CDR1 SGHTA, CDR2 FQGTGA. The CDR3 has 15 amino acids. V was shortened by 3 bases and J by 0 bases, with 9 bases between the two germline ends. CDR3 in amino acids: CASSLEPSSYNEQFF. DNA for the CDR3: TGTGCCAGCAGCTTGGAGCCCAGCTCCTACAATGAGCAGTTCTTC.

V is TRBV28 and J is TRBJ1-2; D call uncertain. The CDR3 runs 14 residues. CDR1 MDHEN and CDR2 SYDVKM come from the germline V gene. Trimming pared 6 bases from V and 3 bases from J, leaving 14 bases between. CDR3 DNA: TGTGCCAGCAGCTTGGGAGCGGAGGACTATGGCTACACCTTC. This encodes CASSLGAEDYGYTF.

V is TRBV10-3 and J is TRBJ1-2; a possible D gene is TRBD1 (5 bases). The germline CDR1 and CDR2 sequences are ENHRY and SYGVKD. V was pared by 3 bases and J by 6 bases, with 8 bases between. This CDR3 contains 12 residues. The CDR3 loop is CAISDSGDGYTF. The CDR3 bases are TGTGCCATCAGTGATTCGGGGGATGGCTACACCTTC.

This chain links TRBV6-6 with TRBJ2-3; 7 bases align to TRBD2. The germline CDR1 and CDR2 sequences are MNHNY and SVGAGI (reference sequence). This CDR3 contains 14 residues. After removal of 8 bases from V and 6 bases from J, the junction contained 11 bases not matched to a gene. The CDR3 DNA reads TGTGCCAGCCAGCGGGACTCCTTTGAGGATACGCAGTATTTT. This codes for CASQRDSFEDTQYF.

This sequence joins TRBV2 and TRBJ2-3; D not resolved. The CDR3 runs 12 residues. Germline V gives CDR1 SNHLY, CDR2 FYNNEI. The V end lost 4 bases, the J end lost 6 bases, and 8 bases lay between the germline ends. The CDR3 region is CASSVSPDTQYF. The CDR3 DNA follows: TGTGCCAGCAGTGTTAGCCCCGATACGCAGTATTTT. The full variable domain, with the rest looked up from reference TRBV2 and TRBJ2-3, is EPEVTQTPSHQVTQMGQEVILRCVPISNHLYFYWYRQILGQKVEFLVSFYNNEISEKSEIFDDQFSVERPDGSNFTLKIRSTKLEDSAMYFCASSVSPDTQYFGPGTRLTVL.

V usage is TRBV19 and J usage is TRBJ1-2, with 7 bases matching TRBD1. Germline V gene sequence: CDR1 LNHDA, CDR2 SQIVND (reference sequence). This CDR3 is built from 16 residues. V dropped 7 bases and J dropped 5; count of bases not matched to a gene: 16. The CDR3 DNA reads TGTGCCAGTACCCTAACGGGGCCTGACAGGGCTTATGGCTACACCTTC. Protein sequence: CASTLTGPDRAYGYTF.

This rearrangement joins TRBV27 to TRBJ2-7; no firm D call. Trimming took 7 bases from V and 2 from J, leaving 21 bases between them. The CDR3 contains 16 residues. Looked up from germline, CDR1 is MNHEY and CDR2 is SMNVEV (reference sequence). The chain's CDR3 is CASTPYPPGLTYEQYF. The CDR3 nucleotides are TGTGCCAGCACCCCATACCCCCCAGGTCTAACCTACGAGCAGTACTTC.

CDR3 protein: CASSGMTGEDEKLFF. The CDR3 DNA is TGTGCCAGCAGTGGGATGACAGGGGAGGACGAAAAACTGTTTTTT. V is TRBV2 and J is TRBJ1-4; 8 positions agree with TRBD1. The CDR3 is 15 residues long. V dropped 4 bases and J dropped 8; count of bases not matched to a gene: 9. The germline V gene encodes CDR1 SNHLY and CDR2 FYNNEI. The entire variable domain, with the rest obtained from reference TRBV2 and TRBJ1-4, is as follows: EPEVTQTPSHQVTQMGQEVILRCVPISNHLYFYWYRQILGQKVEFLVSFYNNEISEKSEIFDDQFSVERPDGSNFTLKIRSTKLEDSAMYFCASSGMTGEDEKLFFGSGTQLSVL.

The chain uses TRBV9 and TRBJ1-3; 7 bases match TRBD1. V was pared by 3 bases and J by 0 bases, with 3 bases of the junction left unmatched. The CDR3 is 15 amino acids. Germline CDR1 and CDR2: SGDLS and YYNGEE. The CDR3 region has the DNA TGTGCCAGCAGCGCTCAGGGGGGCTCTGGAAACACCATATATTTT. Protein: CASSAQGGSGNTIYF.